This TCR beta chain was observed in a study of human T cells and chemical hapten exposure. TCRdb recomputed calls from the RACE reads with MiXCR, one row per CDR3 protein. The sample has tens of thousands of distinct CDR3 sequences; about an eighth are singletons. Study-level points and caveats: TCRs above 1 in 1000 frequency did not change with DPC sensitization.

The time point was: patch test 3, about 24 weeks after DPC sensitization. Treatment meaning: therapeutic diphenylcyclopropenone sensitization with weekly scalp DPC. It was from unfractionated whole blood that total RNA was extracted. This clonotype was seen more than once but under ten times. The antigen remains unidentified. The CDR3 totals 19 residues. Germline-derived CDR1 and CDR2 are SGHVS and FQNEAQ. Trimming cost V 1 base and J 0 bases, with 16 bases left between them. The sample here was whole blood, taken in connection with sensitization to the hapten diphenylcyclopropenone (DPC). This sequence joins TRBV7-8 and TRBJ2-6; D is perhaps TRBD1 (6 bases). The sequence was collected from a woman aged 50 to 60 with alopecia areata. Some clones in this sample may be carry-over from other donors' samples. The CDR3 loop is CASSLEVRGKSSGANVLTF. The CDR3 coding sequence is TGTGCCAGCAGCTTAGAAGTAAGGGGGAAGAGCTCTGGGGCCAACGTCCTGACTTTC.